This T cell receptor beta chain was retrieved from a study of T cells in localized non-small cell lung cancer. Broader study findings: Without multi-region sequencing, intratumor heterogeneity could not be excluded. The highest T cell clonality was in uninvolved adjacent lung, above tumor.

J lost 4 bases, V lost 6 bases, and 10 bases had no gene match. CDR1 MDHEN and CDR2 SYDVKM come from the germline V gene. CDR3 length equals 15 residues. The method was immunoSEQ multiplex PCR; TCRdb's version includes in-frame clones alone and lacks a portion of them. This table has fewer than 20,000 clones, around 90% appearing once. As to this clone: The antigen remains undetermined.

The chain joins TRBV28 to TRBJ2-7, with 9 bases lining up with TRBD2. The receptor comes from a woman aged 35 to 69 with stage III lung adenocarcinoma. This specimen was peripheral blood mononuclear cells, taken before any cancer treatment. The DNA of the CDR3 is TGTGCCAGCAGCCCGTTGCGGGGGGGTACTTACGAGCAGTACTTC. Translated, it gives CASSPLRGGTYEQYF.